This T cell receptor beta chain was sequenced during a study of blood T cell repertoires in COVID-19. For the study at large: The cDNA or gDNA used as material had been derived from T cells, B-cell-depleted T cells, or PBMCs.

Enrolled during active infection, Seattle patients were then followed longitudinally. Only in-frame clones appear in the TCRdb table, and some are missing; sequencing was by immunoSEQ multiplex PCR. The sample holds approximately 340,000 clones; 87% are singletons and the top ten take around 9.9%. The clonotype was recovered from a man aged 30 to 39 with COVID-19, enrolled during active disease. Sequencing used peripheral blood.

CDR3 nucleotides: TGTGCCAGCTCACCACGGGACAGGAGCCCGGGGGGTGGCTACACCTTC. Translation gives CASSPRDRSPGGGYTF. The chain employs TRBV18 and TRBJ1-2; 8 bases are a match to TRBD1. Germline-derived CDR1 and CDR2 are KGHSH and LQKENI. The CDR3 is made up of 16 amino acids. V trimming: 1 base; J trimming: 7 bases; junction bases outside the gene matches: 11.